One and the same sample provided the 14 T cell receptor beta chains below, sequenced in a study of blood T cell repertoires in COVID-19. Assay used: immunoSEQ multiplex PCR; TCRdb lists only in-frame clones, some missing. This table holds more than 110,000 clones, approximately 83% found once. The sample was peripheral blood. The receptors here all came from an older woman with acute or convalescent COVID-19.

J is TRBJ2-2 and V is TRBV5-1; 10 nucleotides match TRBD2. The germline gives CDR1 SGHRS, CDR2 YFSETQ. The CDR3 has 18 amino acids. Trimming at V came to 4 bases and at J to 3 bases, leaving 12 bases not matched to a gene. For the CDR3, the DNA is TGCGCCAGCAGCGATCAAAGCGGGAGGGCCTTGGACACCGGGGAGCTGTTTTTT. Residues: CASSDQSGRALDTGELFF.

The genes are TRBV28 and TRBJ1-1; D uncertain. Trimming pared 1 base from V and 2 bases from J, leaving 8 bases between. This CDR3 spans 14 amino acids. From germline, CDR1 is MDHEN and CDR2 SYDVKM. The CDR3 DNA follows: TGTGCCAGCAGTTTATTTAGAGGAAACACTGAAGCTTTCTTT. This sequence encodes CASSLFRGNTEAFF.

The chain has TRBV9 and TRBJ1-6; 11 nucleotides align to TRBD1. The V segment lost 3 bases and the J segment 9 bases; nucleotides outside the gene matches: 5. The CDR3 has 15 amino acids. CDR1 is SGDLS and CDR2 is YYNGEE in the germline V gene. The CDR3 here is CASSGRTGGSSPLHF. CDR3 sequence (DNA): TGTGCCAGCAGCGGACGGACAGGGGGCAGTTCACCCCTCCACTTT.

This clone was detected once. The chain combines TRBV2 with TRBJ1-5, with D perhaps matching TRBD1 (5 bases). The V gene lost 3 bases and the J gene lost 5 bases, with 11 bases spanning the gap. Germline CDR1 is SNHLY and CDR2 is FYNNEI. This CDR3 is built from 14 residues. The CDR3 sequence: CASSDRVRDQPQHF. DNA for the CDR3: TGTGCCAGCAGTGACAGGGTTAGGGATCAGCCCCAGCATTTT. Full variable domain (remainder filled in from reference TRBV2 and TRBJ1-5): EPEVTQTPSHQVTQMGQEVILRCVPISNHLYFYWYRQILGQKVEFLVSFYNNEISEKSEIFDDQFSVERPDGSNFTLKIRSTKLEDSAMYFCASSDRVRDQPQHFGDGTRLSIL.

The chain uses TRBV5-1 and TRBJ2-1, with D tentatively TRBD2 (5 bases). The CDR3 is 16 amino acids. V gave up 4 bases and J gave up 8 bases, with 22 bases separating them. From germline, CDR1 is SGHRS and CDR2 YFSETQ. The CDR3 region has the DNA TGCGCCAGCAGCGCTTACGGGGATGGGATGTCTCATGAGCAGTTCTTC. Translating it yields CASSAYGDGMSHEQFF.

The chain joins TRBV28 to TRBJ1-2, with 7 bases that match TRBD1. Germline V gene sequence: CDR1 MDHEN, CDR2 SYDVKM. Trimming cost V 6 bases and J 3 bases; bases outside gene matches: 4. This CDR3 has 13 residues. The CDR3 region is CASSPGQDYGYTF. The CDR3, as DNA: TGTGCCAGCAGCCCCGGACAGGACTATGGCTACACCTTC.

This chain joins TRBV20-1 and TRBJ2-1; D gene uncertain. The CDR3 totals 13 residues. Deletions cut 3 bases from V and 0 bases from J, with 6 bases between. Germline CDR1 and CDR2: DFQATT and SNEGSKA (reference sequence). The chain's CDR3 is CSASSLSYNEQFF. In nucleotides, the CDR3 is TGCAGTGCTAGTAGCCTCTCCTACAATGAGCAGTTCTTC.

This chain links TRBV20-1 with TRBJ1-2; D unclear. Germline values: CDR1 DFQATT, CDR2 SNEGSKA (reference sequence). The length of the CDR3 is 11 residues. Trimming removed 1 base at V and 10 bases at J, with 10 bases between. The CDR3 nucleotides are TGCAGTGCTAGAGGGCAGGTCTTCTACACCTTC. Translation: CSARGQVFYTF.

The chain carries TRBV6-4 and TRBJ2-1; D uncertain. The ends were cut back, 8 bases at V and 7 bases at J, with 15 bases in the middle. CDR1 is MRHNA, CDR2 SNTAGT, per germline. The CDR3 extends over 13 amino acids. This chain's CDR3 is CASSAQFDNEQFF. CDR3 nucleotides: TGTGCCAGCTCGGCACAGTTCGATAATGAGCAGTTCTTC.

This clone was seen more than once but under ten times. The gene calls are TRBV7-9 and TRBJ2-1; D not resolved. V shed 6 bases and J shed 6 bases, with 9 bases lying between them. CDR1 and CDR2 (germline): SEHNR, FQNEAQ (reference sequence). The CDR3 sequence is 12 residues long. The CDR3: CASRIDSNEQFF. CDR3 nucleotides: TGTGCCAGCAGGATCGACTCCAATGAGCAGTTCTTC.

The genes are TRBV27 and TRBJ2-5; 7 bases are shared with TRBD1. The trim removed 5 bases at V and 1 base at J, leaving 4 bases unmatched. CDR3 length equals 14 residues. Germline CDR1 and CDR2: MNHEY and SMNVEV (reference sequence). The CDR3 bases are TGTGCCAGCAGTACGGGACAGATCCAAGAGACCCAGTACTTC. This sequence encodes CASSTGQIQETQYF.

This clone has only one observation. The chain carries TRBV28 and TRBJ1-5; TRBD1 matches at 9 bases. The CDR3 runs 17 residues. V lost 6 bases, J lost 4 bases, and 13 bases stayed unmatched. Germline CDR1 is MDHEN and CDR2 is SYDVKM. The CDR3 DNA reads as TGTGCCAGCAGCCCTCCCTACAGGGGGCGAAGTAATCAGCCCCAGCATTTT. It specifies CASSPPYRGRSNQPQHF.

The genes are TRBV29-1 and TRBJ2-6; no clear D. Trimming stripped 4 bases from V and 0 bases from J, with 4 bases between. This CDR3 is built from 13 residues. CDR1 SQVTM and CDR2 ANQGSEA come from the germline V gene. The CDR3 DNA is TGCAGCGTTGCCCTCTCTGGGGCCAACGTCCTGACTTTC. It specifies CSVALSGANVLTF.

The CDR3 DNA sequence: TGTGCCAGCACCGGCCTGCGGCGGAGAACCTACGAGCAGTACTTC. It translates to CASTGLRRRTYEQYF. The gene calls are TRBV11-2 and TRBJ2-7; D uncertain. CDR3 length equals 15 residues. Germline loops: CDR1 SGHAT, CDR2 FQNNGV. Trimming shortened V by 7 bases and J by 2 bases, and 18 bases separated the two germline ends.